This entry features one T cell receptor (beta chain) sequence. This sample stems from a study of T-cell reconstitution after alpha-beta-depleted transplantation in children. Germline trimming cut 5 bases from V and 8 bases from J; bases unmatched to any gene: 8. From germline, CDR1 is MNHEY and CDR2 SVGEGT. The CDR3 loop spans 14 amino acids. The library targeted TCRbeta and was prepared with unique molecular identifiers. TCRdb reprocessed the PCR reads with MiXCR, giving one entry per CDR3 protein. The sample carries roughly 350,000 distinct CDR3 sequences, 10% to 13% recorded once. The chain carries TRBV6-2 or TRBV6-3 and TRBJ1-5, with 8 bases matching TRBD1. The source is a human donor who donated a stem cell graft to a child with acute lymphoblastic leukemia. The sample in question was PBMCs from the stem cell graft donor, obtained from the stem cell graft. CDR3: CASSGLGQGKPQHF. The DNA for the CDR3 is TGTGCCAGCAGTGGACTAGGACAGGGCAAGCCCCAGCATTTT.